Listed below are T cell receptor beta chains from one sample, sequenced in a study of T cells in Graves' hyperthyroidism and ophthalmopathy. TCRdb re-analysed the multiplex PCR reads in MiXCR, keeping a single row per CDR3 protein. Here the sample spans 330,000 or so distinct CDR3 sequences, 15% to 20% being singletons. The source material was blood. These receptors originate from a woman in her thirties or forties with Graves' ophthalmopathy. Each CDR3 is given with its conserved first and last residue.

v_gene: TRBV10-1
j_gene: TRBJ2-3
CDR3aa: CASSDSSSTDTQYF

v_gene: TRBV28
j_gene: TRBJ1-3
CDR3aa: CASSFTSGNTIYF

v_gene: TRBV6-1
j_gene: TRBJ1-2
CDR3aa: CASSAAGGSYGYTF

v_gene: TRBV30
j_gene: TRBJ1-2
CDR3aa: CAWSRVVDGYTF

v_gene: TRBV20-1
j_gene: TRBJ2-2
CDR3aa: CSARTGTSNTGELFF

v_gene: TRBV5-6
j_gene: TRBJ1-1
CDR3aa: CASSLLYRGRGTEAFF

v_gene: TRBV7-9
j_gene: TRBJ1-2
CDR3aa: CASNNAGGTGYTF

v_gene: TRBV30
j_gene: TRBJ2-7
CDR3aa: CAWSVHGRAPYEQYF

v_gene: TRBV28
j_gene: TRBJ2-7
CDR3aa: CASLPPRSSYEQYF

v_gene: TRBV27
j_gene: TRBJ2-5
CDR3aa: CASSLSRIELETQYF

v_gene: TRBV28
j_gene: TRBJ2-7
CDR3aa: CASSLNPSEQYF

v_gene: TRBV3-1
j_gene: TRBJ1-5
CDR3aa: CASSQALPGSNQPQHF

v_gene: TRBV6-2/TRBV6-3
j_gene: TRBJ2-7
CDR3aa: CASSYHRGPRREQYF

v_gene: TRBV20-1
j_gene: TRBJ2-7
CDR3aa: CSAKSGRKTYEQYF

v_gene: TRBV28
j_gene: TRBJ2-3
CDR3aa: CATSGAVAYTDTQYF

v_gene: TRBV19
j_gene: TRBJ1-1
CDR3aa: CASSILAGKMNTEAFF

v_gene: TRBV29-1
j_gene: TRBJ2-7
CDR3aa: CSVEFGTGHSEQYF

v_gene: TRBV2
j_gene: TRBJ2-3
CDR3aa: CASTRTGWTTDTQYF

v_gene: TRBV28
j_gene: TRBJ1-3
CDR3aa: CATRPSRGSSSGNTIYF

v_gene: TRBV28
j_gene: TRBJ2-7
CDR3aa: CASSSGPDSYEQYF

v_gene: TRBV20-1
j_gene: TRBJ2-7
CDR3aa: CSANGLAGRGEQYF

v_gene: TRBV6-5
j_gene: TRBJ1-5
CDR3aa: CASSYGTSNQPQHF

v_gene: TRBV24-1
j_gene: TRBJ2-5
CDR3aa: CATSDLTGRQETQYF

v_gene: TRBV11-2
j_gene: TRBJ1-2
CDR3aa: CASSRTRTGFHGYTF

v_gene: TRBV13
j_gene: TRBJ2-7
CDR3aa: CASSLYRTGSYEQYF

v_gene: TRBV11-2
j_gene: TRBJ2-7
CDR3aa: CASSSTGTSGSYEQYF

v_gene: TRBV15
j_gene: TRBJ2-2
CDR3aa: CATQTGQNTGELFF

v_gene: TRBV20-1
j_gene: TRBJ1-1
CDR3aa: CSARDPSQDSNTEAFF

v_gene: TRBV29-1
j_gene: TRBJ2-2
CDR3aa: CSVVIADGELFF

v_gene: TRBV19
j_gene: TRBJ2-2
CDR3aa: CASGNTGELFF

v_gene: TRBV10-3
j_gene: TRBJ2-5
CDR3aa: CAISAGGEETQYF

v_gene: TRBV7-2
j_gene: TRBJ1-5
CDR3aa: CASQRGLGSNQPRHF

v_gene: TRBV6-5
j_gene: TRBJ1-2
CDR3aa: CASSSGVYGYTF

v_gene: TRBV29-1
j_gene: TRBJ2-7
CDR3aa: CSVVGGSYEQYF

v_gene: TRBV6-1
j_gene: TRBJ2-7
CDR3aa: CASSGGRLAGVFNEQYF

v_gene: TRBV18
j_gene: TRBJ2-7
CDR3aa: CASSAGGGGGYEQYF

v_gene: TRBV6-1
j_gene: TRBJ1-6
CDR3aa: CASSSGLGSYNSPLHF

v_gene: TRBV30
j_gene: TRBJ1-5
CDR3aa: CAWSVQEEIGQPQHF

v_gene: TRBV6-5
j_gene: TRBJ2-7
CDR3aa: CASSPFRRTRIGPSYEQYF

v_gene: TRBV10-1
j_gene: TRBJ2-7
CDR3aa: CASSGTHSYEQYF

v_gene: TRBV6-2/TRBV6-3
j_gene: TRBJ2-5
CDR3aa: CASSPRFFQSQETQYF

v_gene: TRBV4-2
j_gene: TRBJ2-5
CDR3aa: CASSPGLEGIETQYF

v_gene: TRBV15
j_gene: TRBJ2-7
CDR3aa: CATSRDQVGEQYF

v_gene: TRBV4-1
j_gene: TRBJ2-7
CDR3aa: CASSQDAQFSYEQYF

v_gene: TRBV12-3/TRBV12-4
j_gene: TRBJ1-2
CDR3aa: CASSFGDRPGYTF

v_gene: TRBV29-1
j_gene: TRBJ2-7
CDR3aa: CSVSTSGYYEQYF

v_gene: TRBV5-4
j_gene: TRBJ1-2
CDR3aa: CASSSPGQGSYGYTF

v_gene: TRBV29-1
j_gene: TRBJ1-1
CDR3aa: CSAVPGTEAFF

v_gene: TRBV20-1
j_gene: TRBJ2-2
CDR3aa: CSAREASGTGELFF

v_gene: TRBV5-5
j_gene: TRBJ1-1
CDR3aa: CASSLGLLLNTEAFF

v_gene: TRBV28
j_gene: TRBJ2-2
CDR3aa: CASSPSDGVRNTGELFF

v_gene: TRBV3-1
j_gene: TRBJ1-3
CDR3aa: CASSQDRTGNTIYF

v_gene: TRBV20-1
j_gene: TRBJ1-2
CDR3aa: CSAYGGSRSNYGYTF

v_gene: TRBV7-9
j_gene: TRBJ1-1
CDR3aa: CASTRDRPGTEAFF

v_gene: TRBV2
j_gene: TRBJ2-4
CDR3aa: CASSGGSGAKNIQYF